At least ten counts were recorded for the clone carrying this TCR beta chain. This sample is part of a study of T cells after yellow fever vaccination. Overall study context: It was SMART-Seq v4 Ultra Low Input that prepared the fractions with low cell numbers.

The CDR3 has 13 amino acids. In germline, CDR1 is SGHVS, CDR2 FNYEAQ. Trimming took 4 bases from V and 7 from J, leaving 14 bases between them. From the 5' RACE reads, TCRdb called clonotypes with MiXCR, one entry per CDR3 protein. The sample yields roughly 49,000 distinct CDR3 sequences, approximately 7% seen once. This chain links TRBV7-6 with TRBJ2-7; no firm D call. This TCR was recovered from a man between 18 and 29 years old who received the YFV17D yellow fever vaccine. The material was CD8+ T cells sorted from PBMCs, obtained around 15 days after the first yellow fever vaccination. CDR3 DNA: TGTGCCAGCAGCTCTTCCGACCGAGAAGAGCAGTACTTC. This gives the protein CASSSSDREEQYF.